Listed below are T cell receptor beta chains from one sample, sequenced in a study of blood T cell repertoires in COVID-19. The table came from immunoSEQ multiplex PCR; TCRdb's copy has only in-frame clones and leaves some out. The data show about 200,000 clones, about four fifths seen once. Sequencing input: peripheral blood. The receptors were sampled from a woman between 35 and 50 years old with active or convalescent COVID-19. The CDR3 runs from the conserved cysteine through the conserved F or W. D genes are given only for firm matches. Not every row has a clone size; where given, it reads once, few, many or a size class.

abundance	d_gene	v_gene	j_gene	CDR3aa	CDR3nt
-	-	TRBV13	TRBJ2-3	CASSPPTDTDTQYF	TGTGCCAGCAGCCCGCCGACAGACACAGATACGCAGTATTTT
-	TRBD1	TRBV19	TRBJ1-1	CASSIGTGDRGGWTEAFF	TGTGCCAGTAGTATTGGCACCGGGGACAGGGGTGGTTGGACTGAAGCTTTCTTT
-	-	TRBV7-2	TRBJ2-5	CASSLGGQETQYF	TGTGCCAGCAGCTTAGGAGGCCAAGAGACCCAGTACTTC
-	-	TRBV12-5	TRBJ1-3	CASGGFLMERNTIYF	TGTGCTAGTGGTGGTTTTCTAATGGAGAGAAACACCATATATTTT
-	TRBD1	TRBV19	TRBJ1-5	CATSGTGGSNQPQHF	TGTGCCACCTCCGGGACAGGGGGTAGCAATCAGCCCCAGCATTTT
once	-	TRBV9	TRBJ1-2	CASSLDKPTYGYTF	TGTGCCAGCAGCCTCGACAAGCCCACCTATGGCTACACCTTC
-	-	TRBV7-3	TRBJ1-1	CASSFRHNTEAFF	TGTGCCAGCAGCTTTAGACACAACACTGAAGCTTTCTTT
-	TRBD2	TRBV5-1	TRBJ2-3	CASSLKPAGSFTDTQYF	TGCGCCAGCAGCTTGAAACCAGCGGGATCTTTCACAGATACGCAGTATTTT
-	TRBD2	TRBV2	TRBJ2-3	CASRSTSGGDTDTQYF	TGTGCCAGCAGATCCACTAGCGGGGGGGACACAGATACGCAGTATTTT
-	-	TRBV5-1	TRBJ2-2	CASSLVQASRTGELFF	TGCGCCAGCAGCTTGGTCCAGGCATCTCGCACCGGGGAGCTGTTTTTT
few	TRBD1	TRBV28	TRBJ1-4	CASSLAGTGKKLFF	TGTGCCAGCAGTTTAGCCGGGACAGGGAAAAAACTGTTTTTT
once	TRBD1	TRBV28	TRBJ2-7	CASSSRHRDRLHEQYF	TGTGCCAGCAGTTCGCGGCACCGGGACAGGTTACACGAGCAGTACTTC
-	-	TRBV4-1	TRBJ1-4	CASSLGHEKLFF	TGCGCCAGCAGCCTAGGACACGAAAAACTGTTTTTT
once	TRBD1	TRBV7-9	TRBJ2-1	CASSLGQGFFNEQFF	TGTGCCAGCAGCTTAGGACAGGGGTTTTTCAATGAGCAGTTCTTC
-	TRBD1	TRBV25-1	TRBJ1-5	CASRGQRNQPQHF	TGTGCCAGCAGGGGACAGCGCAATCAGCCCCAGCATTTT
few	TRBD1	TRBV7-3	TRBJ2-2	CASSFGQGAVGELFF	TGTGCCAGCAGCTTCGGACAGGGGGCGGTCGGGGAGCTGTTTTTT
few	-	TRBV27	TRBJ1-5	CASSQEGLGNQPQHF	TGTGCCAGCAGTCAGGAGGGGCTGGGCAATCAGCCCCAGCATTTT
-	-	TRBV27	TRBJ1-2	CASSFTGLYGYTF	TGTGCCAGCAGTTTTACAGGGTTGTACGGCTACACCTTC
-	TRBD1	TRBV6-5	TRBJ2-7	CASRTGVSYEQYF	TGTGCCAGCAGAACAGGGGTCTCCTACGAGCAGTACTTC
-	-	TRBV19	TRBJ1-2	CASSMTGQSGYTF	TGTGCCAGTAGTATGACAGGCCAGTCCGGCTACACCTTC
-	-	TRBV28	TRBJ1-2	CASRSDTTLYGYTF	TGTGCCAGCAGATCGGACACTACTCTCTATGGCTACACCTTC
few	-	TRBV12-5	TRBJ2-7	CASGYPGQYF	TGTGCTAGTGGTTATCCGGGGCAGTACTTC
-	-	TRBV19	TRBJ1-2	CASSLLGRTARGYGYTF	TGTGCCAGTAGCCTCTTGGGGAGAACAGCCAGGGGCTATGGCTACACCTTC
few	TRBD1	TRBV6-5	TRBJ1-3	CASNPTGAGNTIYF	TGTGCCAGCAACCCGACAGGGGCTGGAAACACCATATATTTT
-	-	TRBV7-2	TRBJ1-1	CASSFDMPEAFF	TGTGCCAGCAGTTTTGACATGCCCGAAGCTTTCTTT
-	-	TRBV7-9	TRBJ1-1	CASSLSGVNTEAFF	TGTGCCAGCAGTCTCTCAGGGGTGAACACTGAAGCTTTCTTT
-	TRBD2	TRBV5-8	TRBJ2-1	CASSWLADHYNEQFF	TGTGCCAGCAGCTGGCTAGCGGACCACTACAATGAGCAGTTCTTC
-	-	TRBV27	TRBJ1-6	CASSFGNRAYNSPLHF	TGTGCCAGCAGTTTTGGGAACAGGGCCTATAATTCACCCCTCCACTTT
-	-	TRBV7-9	TRBJ2-6	CASSPPLGGWSGANVLTF	TGTGCCAGCAGCCCGCCGTTGGGGGGTTGGTCTGGGGCCAACGTCCTGACTTTC
-	-	TRBV2	TRBJ1-1	CASSDDLSTEAFF	TGTGCCAGCAGTGATGATCTGAGCACTGAAGCTTTCTTT
-	TRBD1	TRBV19	TRBJ1-2	CASSRQGTHGYTF	TGTGCCAGTAGCCGACAGGGAACCCACGGCTACACCTTC
-	-	TRBV6-5	TRBJ1-5	CASRPGSSNQPQHF	TGTGCCAGCCGTCCAGGCAGTAGCAATCAGCCCCAGCATTTT
-	-	TRBV3-1/TRBV3-2	TRBJ2-1	CASSQEQNNEQFF	TGTGCCAGCAGCCAAGAACAGAACAATGAGCAGTTCTTC
-	-	TRBV5-8	TRBJ2-5	CASSLVGPQETQYF	TGTGCCAGCAGCTTGGTGGGGCCTCAAGAGACCCAGTACTTC
-	-	TRBV24-1	TRBJ2-3	CATSDERAEGTDTQYF	TGTGCCACCAGTGACGAAAGAGCGGAGGGCACAGATACGCAGTATTTT
-	TRBD1	TRBV18	TRBJ1-1	CASSPLTRTGEAFF	TGTGCCAGCTCACCACTAACCAGGACAGGTGAAGCTTTCTTT
-	-	TRBV14	TRBJ2-7	CASSQGATSSYEQYF	TGTGCCAGCAGCCAAGGGGCGACTAGCTCCTACGAGCAGTACTTC
-	TRBD1	TRBV4-3	TRBJ1-1	CASSYRGPTEAFF	TGCGCCAGCAGCTACAGGGGGCCAACTGAAGCTTTCTTT
-	-	TRBV5-4	TRBJ2-7	CASSYGGTSSYEQYF	TGTGCCAGCAGCTACGGGGGGACAAGCTCCTACGAGCAGTACTTC
-	TRBD1	TRBV29-1	TRBJ2-6	CSVEVWRQGGSGANVLTF	TGCAGCGTTGAAGTATGGAGACAGGGGGGATCAGGGGCCAACGTCCTGACTTTC
-	-	TRBV3-1/TRBV3-2	TRBJ2-7	CASSQDRAYEQYF	TGTGCCAGCAGCCAAGATCGCGCCTACGAGCAGTACTTC